This T cell receptor beta chain was found in a study of T cells after yellow fever vaccination (dated by TCRdb to between 2018 and 2021). Concerning the study at large: Libraries from fractions with low cell numbers were prepared with the SMART-Seq v4 Ultra Low Input RNA kit. Bulk TCR alpha and beta repertoires were sequenced longitudinally to track T-cell clones before and after primary and booster YFV17D yellow fever vaccination. Blood samples were taken at several timepoints before and after primary and secondary immunization, and bulk PBMC replicates and cell subsets were isolated. Two healthy male donors made up the cohort, one aged 18 to 30 years and the other aged 30 to 40 years.

Overall study results and their limits: Most clones expanded after primary vaccination (96% of CD4 and roughly 90% of CD8) were re-detected after the booster, suggesting that broad memory maintenance occurred. The secondary T-cell response was found to be weaker but faster than the primary response, with a peak reached on day 5 rather than on day 15. Only two donors were included in the study, so the extent to which the findings can be generalized is limited. Because abundant contaminating clonotypes from the bulk population could be contained in FACS-sorted repertoires, computational filtering was required. A small share of clonotypes occurred in both CD4 and CD8 compartments, likely arising from convergent recombination.

This clonotype occurred many times. This clone's antigen is unknown. The input lacks base qualities; no much larger clone sits a single base away. The label giving this sample's treatment or condition can be read as: live attenuated yellow fever vaccine strain. A standard Ficoll-Paque protocol was used to isolate PBMCs from peripheral blood. Dynabeads CD4 and CD8 positive selection kits were used to isolate CD4 and CD8 T-cell fractions. TriZol was used to extract RNA from bulk PBMCs, from CD4 and CD8 fractions, and from dextramer-positive and dextramer-negative fractions. V gives up 0 bases and J gives up 3 bases, and the segment between their germline ends measures 9 bases. The CDR3 measures 14 amino acids from cysteine to phenylalanine. Only CDR3 DNA remains: 42 bases, in frame from the first base. The germline V gene supplies CDR1 MNHEY and CDR2 SVGAGI. TCRdb records Illumina NovaSeq 6000 as the sequencer. Synthesis of TCR cDNA relied on 5'RACE template switching, a step that introduced a universal primer site along with unique molecular identifiers. cDNA synthesis was primed from both the TCR alpha and TCR beta constant segments. Two PCR steps were used to amplify libraries, with sample barcodes and sequencing adapters being added in the second step. Sequencing of libraries was done on Illumina HiSeq 2500 (2x100 bp) or NovaSeq (2x150 bp). In the paper's pipeline: Demultiplexing of reads and collapsing into UMI consensus sequences were performed with MIGEC, and V(D)J alignment was carried out with MiXCR. Using edgeR on replicate PBMC samples, clonotypes were called vaccine-responding if FDR was below 0.01 and the log2 fold change was above 5 up to day 15. CD4 or CD8 identity was assigned to each bulk clonotype according to whether the clonotype was present at higher abundance in the sequenced CD4 repertoire or the sequenced CD8 repertoire. The public reads were reanalyzed by TCRdb: fastp trimming at Q25, MiXCR alignment, in-frame beta chains only. Duplicate CDR3 protein sequences are folded into a single record with the most common DNA and genes. Here the V and J calls rest on TCRdb's processing, not on the authors' analysis. Here the sample has some 160,000 distinct CDR3 sequences; roughly 9% occur a single time. Together, the top ten hold roughly a third of the sample.

The source was CD8+ T cells sorted from PBMCs, collected 45 days after the yellow fever booster vaccination. The sequence was obtained from a man in his late teens or twenties who received the YFV17D yellow fever vaccine. The rearranged chain carries TRBV6-5 and TRBJ2-7; 5 matching bases give a weak D call of TRBD1. This receptor carries the CDR3 CASSYSGASYEQYF. At the DNA level, the sequence is TGTGCCAGCAGTTACTCTGGGGCGAGCTACGAGCAGTACTTC.